These T cell receptor beta chains were read from a single sample in a study of T-cell memory formation after mild COVID-19. MiXCR was run by TCRdb on the 5' RACE reads, yielding one entry per CDR3 protein. The data show 280,000 or so distinct CDR3 sequences, approximately 8% seen once. Sequences were obtained from PBMCs or a T cell subset sorted from them (not recorded which). Receptors were obtained from a man aged 18 to 35 who had mild COVID-19 (a few samples of this study predate the infection). Cell type and time point are not known. CDR3s include the opening cysteine and the closing phenylalanine or tryptophan. D genes are given only for firm matches. Expanded clones are given a class, and other clones once, few, many or no size at all.

size,J,D,length,V,CDR3,DNA
NA,TRBJ2-7,TRBD1,16,TRBV11-2,CASSLYPGDRGYEQYF,TGTGCCAGCAGCTTATATCCCGGGGACAGGGGCTACGAGCAGTACTTC
many,TRBJ1-1,TRBD1,17,TRBV5-1,CASSSTGAAGGGTEAFF,TGCGCCAGCAGCTCTACAGGGGCGGCCGGTGGTGGGACTGAAGCTTTCTTT
few,TRBJ1-2,NA,16,TRBV2,CASSSRQKPRDYGYTF,TGTGCCAGCAGTAGCCGACAGAAACCTCGGGACTATGGCTACACCTTC
NA,TRBJ2-1,TRBD2,17,TRBV5-1,CASSARATSGKPAGQFF,TGCGCCAGCAGCGCTAGGGCGACTAGCGGGAAACCCGCGGGGCAGTTCTTC
few,TRBJ1-1,NA,14,TRBV5-1,CASSPSSGRTEAFF,TGCGCCAGCAGCCCTTCGTCAGGGCGCACTGAAGCTTTCTTT
many,TRBJ2-5,TRBD1,13,TRBV5-1,CASTDRVSKTQYF,TGCGCCAGCACGGACAGGGTTTCGAAGACCCAGTACTTC
few,TRBJ2-7,TRBD2,16,TRBV5-1,CASSLWASGGSYEQYF,TGCGCCAGCAGCTTGTGGGCTAGCGGGGGCTCCTACGAGCAGTACTTC
NA,TRBJ2-3,TRBD2,16,TRBV3-1,CASSQFSGGTPDTQYF,TGTGCCAGCAGCCAGTTTTCGGGGGGGACCCCCGATACGCAGTATTTT
NA,TRBJ1-2,NA,12,TRBV10-3,CAISDSSYGYTF,TGTGCCATCAGCGACAGTTCCTATGGCTACACCTTC
few,TRBJ2-2,TRBD1,15,TRBV19,CASSHGTANTGELFF,TGTGCCAGTAGTCACGGGACAGCTAACACCGGGGAGCTGTTTTTT
few,TRBJ1-2,TRBD1,14,TRBV12-3/TRBV12-4,CASSEQTGNYGYTF,TGTGCCAGCAGTGAGCAGACAGGGAACTATGGCTACACCTTC
NA,TRBJ2-5,NA,13,TRBV7-2,CASSGEREETQYF,TGTGCCAGCAGCGGGGAGCGGGAAGAGACCCAGTACTTC
NA,TRBJ2-3,NA,17,TRBV7-7,CASSLALTGTPTDTQYF,TGTGCCAGCAGCTTAGCGCTAACAGGGACCCCCACAGATACGCAGTATTTT
NA,TRBJ2-6,TRBD1,17,TRBV7-9,CASSRGQGHSGANVLTF,TGTGCCAGCAGCCGGGGACAGGGGCACTCTGGGGCCAACGTCCTGACTTTC
many,TRBJ2-5,TRBD1,15,TRBV28,CASSPDRPFQETQYF,TGTGCCAGCAGTCCGGACAGGCCCTTCCAAGAGACCCAGTACTTC
many,TRBJ1-6,NA,14,TRBV18,CASNSGQYNSPLHF,TGTGCCAGCAACTCCGGACAGTATAATTCACCCCTCCACTTT
NA,TRBJ2-1,NA,12,TRBV27,CASGMTSDEQFF,TGTGCCAGCGGAATGACCTCCGATGAGCAGTTCTTC
many,TRBJ1-5,NA,12,TRBV7-2,CASSLGPRPQHF,TGTGCCAGCAGCTTAGGGCCCAGGCCACAGCATTTT
few,TRBJ2-1,TRBD2,15,TRBV28,CASSLPSGGASEQFF,TGTGCCAGCAGCCTACCTAGCGGGGGGGCCAGTGAGCAGTTCTTC
few,TRBJ2-3,TRBD2,15,TRBV6-2/TRBV6-3,CASSRTSGGTLAQYF,TGTGCCAGCAGCAGGACTAGCGGGGGAACTCTTGCGCAGTATTTT
NA,TRBJ1-1,TRBD1,14,TRBV3-1,CASSAGGVGTEAFF,TGTGCCAGCAGTGCAGGGGGCGTGGGCACTGAAGCTTTCTTT
many,TRBJ1-6,NA,13,TRBV7-8,CASSLDSNSPLHF,TGTGCCAGCAGCTTAGACAGTAATTCACCCCTCCACTTT
NA,TRBJ2-5,NA,14,TRBV4-3,CASSHRRYSETQYF,TGCGCCAGCAGCCACCGGAGGTATAGCGAGACCCAGTACTTC